Presented here are 28 T cell receptor beta chains from one specimen sequenced in a study of OX40 agonist ivuxolimab in advanced cancers. Library preparation employed the immunoSEQ multiplex PCR assay. TCRdb re-hosts the immuneACCESS table, in-frame sequences only. Its copies lack some clones; in the studies checked, an unresolved V gene accounts for under half of them, and the cause for the rest is not known. Recorded for this sample are tens of thousands of clones; 91% of them occurred a single time. About 30% of the sample comes from the top ten. The sample consisted of CD4+ or CD8+ T cells sorted from blood, taken in a trial of the OX40 agonist ivuxolimab. These receptor sequences come from an adult with an advanced solid tumor such as melanoma, head and neck, liver or kidney cancer.

The chain carries TRBV2 and TRBJ2-5; 8 nucleotides align to TRBD2. Looked up from germline, CDR1 is SNHLY and CDR2 is FYNNEI. V dropped 8 bases and J dropped 1; count of bases not matched to a gene: 12. CDR3 size: 16 residues. In nucleotides, the CDR3 is TGTGCCAGCTCCCGCGGGGTAGCGGGACTCCAAGAGACCCAGTACTTC. Its translation: CASSRGVAGLQETQYF.

CDR3 region: CASSSQGLSTDTQYF. The DNA of the CDR3 is TGTGCCAGCAGTTCCCAGGGGCTTAGCACAGATACGCAGTATTTT. The chain joins TRBV27 to TRBJ2-3; D possibly corresponds to TRBD1 (6 bases). The V end lost 4 bases, the J end lost 0 bases, and 11 bases lay between the germline ends. CDR1 is MNHEY and CDR2 is SMNVEV in the germline V gene (reference sequence). This CDR3 has 15 residues.

The genes are TRBV4-1 and TRBJ1-1; D is undetermined. Trimming removed 2 bases from V and 2 bases from J, with 12 bases in between. This CDR3 region has 15 residues. Germline V gene sequence: CDR1 MGHRA, CDR2 YSYEKL. The CDR3 DNA reads as TGCGCCAGCAGCCAATTTCCGGGAACAAACACTGAAGCTTTCTTT. It codes for CASSQFPGTNTEAFF.

The rearrangement links TRBV7-6 to TRBJ1-1; tentative D call: TRBD1 (5 bases). The CDR3 contains 15 residues. Trimming pared 5 bases from V and 4 bases from J, leaving 17 bases between. CDR1 and CDR2 from the germline V gene are SGHVS and FNYEAQ. Here the CDR3 DNA reads TGTGCCAGCAGCCCACCACCTACAGGATTCACTGAAGCTTTCTTT. It encodes CASSPPPTGFTEAFF.

Here the CDR3 DNA reads TGTGCCAGCAGCGGTCAGGGAAACATTCAGTACTTC. Translating it yields CASSGQGNIQYF. The V gene is TRBV9, the J gene TRBJ2-4, with D perhaps matching TRBD1 (5 bases). The CDR3 runs to 12 residues. With 3 bases removed from V and 6 bases from J, the gap between germline ends came to 7 bases. Germline V gene sequence: CDR1 SGDLS, CDR2 YYNGEE.

This chain links TRBV11-3 with TRBJ2-7; 9 positions match TRBD1. Germline CDR1 SGHNT, CDR2 YENEEA. V lost 5 bases and J lost 2; bases outside the gene matches: 7. This CDR3 is built from 15 residues. The CDR3 region is CASSQGQGIAYEQYF. CDR3 nucleotides: TGTGCCAGCAGCCAAGGACAGGGGATCGCCTACGAGCAGTACTTC.

The V and J genes are TRBV19 and TRBJ2-1; 10 bases match TRBD1. Looked up from germline, CDR1 is LNHDA and CDR2 is SQIVND (reference sequence). This CDR3 contains 15 residues. Trimming removed 5 bases from V and 2 bases from J; junction bases left unmatched: 3. The CDR3 nucleotides are TGTGCCAGTAGTGCGACAGGGGGCCCCTACAATGAGCAGTTCTTC. Translation: CASSATGGPYNEQFF.

This clone was counted once. The chain is built from TRBV15 and TRBJ1-5, with D possibly TRBD1 on 6 matching bases. V lost 5 bases to trimming and J lost 7 bases, with 18 bases between them. The CDR3 is 15 amino acids. Germline V lookup: CDR1 LNHNV, CDR2 YYDKDF (reference sequence). As DNA, the CDR3 is TGTGCCACCAGCCCCTCCCGGGGGCGCGGGCAGCCCCAGCATTTT. Its protein is CATSPSRGRGQPQHF.

The chain joins TRBV7-9 to TRBJ2-7; D is ambiguous. Trimming cost V 1 base and J 2 bases, with 6 bases left between them. This CDR3 contains 13 residues. Germline CDR1 reads SEHNR; CDR2 reads FQNEAQ (reference sequence). This chain's CDR3 is CASSLERPYEQYF. The CDR3 DNA sequence: TGTGCCAGCAGCTTAGAGCGACCCTACGAGCAGTACTTC.

The chain recombines TRBV7-8 with TRBJ2-7; D is unclear. CDR1 is SGHVS and CDR2 is FQNEAQ in the germline V gene. Trimming cost V 5 bases and J 5 bases, with 19 bases left between them. The CDR3 loop spans 15 amino acids. CDR3 protein: CASSPTRTYRDEQYF. CDR3 DNA: TGTGCCAGCAGCCCGACCCGGACCTATAGGGACGAGCAGTACTTC.

This chain uses TRBV11-3 with TRBJ2-1; 9 bases are shared with TRBD2. The germline gives CDR1 SGHNT, CDR2 YENEEA. The V and J ends lost 3 bases and 2 bases, in that order; junction bases with no gene match: 14. The CDR3 runs to 19 residues. The CDR3 coding sequence is TGTGCCAGCAGCTTTTCTACTAGCGGGCCATTAATACCCTACAATGAGCAGTTCTTC. It specifies CASSFSTSGPLIPYNEQFF.

The chain couples TRBV30 to TRBJ2-7; TRBD2 matches 12 bases. Trimming cost V 0 bases and J 6 bases; bases outside gene matches: 3. Germline V gives CDR1 GTSNPN, CDR2 SVGIG (reference sequence). The CDR3 has 14 residues. The CDR3 region has the DNA TGTGCCTGGAGTGTAGGACTAGCGGGATCCGAGCAGTACTTC. This encodes CAWSVGLAGSEQYF.

The chain links TRBV5-6 to TRBJ2-5; D is unclear. This CDR3 is 12 amino acids long. The V gene's germline CDR1 is SGHDT and CDR2 YYEEEE. Trimming took 3 bases from V and 7 from J, leaving 10 bases between them. The CDR3 region has the DNA TGTGCCAGCAGCTCATCTTGGGGGACCCAGTACTTC. This sequence encodes CASSSSWGTQYF.

The chain has TRBV6-1 and TRBJ1-5, with D maybe TRBD1 (5 bases). This CDR3 is built from 16 residues. In germline, CDR1 is MNHNS, CDR2 SASEGT. Trimming took 4 bases from V and 6 from J, leaving 19 bases between them. The CDR3 nucleotides are TGTGCCAGCAGTGTCATTGTCGGGGCTGGTGGTCAGCCCCAGCATTTT. This gives the protein CASSVIVGAGGQPQHF.

V and J are TRBV7-6 and TRBJ2-3; D is unclear. The CDR3 spans 13 residues. Trimming took 0 bases from V and 3 from J, leaving 4 bases between them. Germline CDR1 is SGHVS and CDR2 is FNYEAQ. In DNA form, the CDR3 reads TGTGCCAGCAGCTTAGCGAGGACAGATACGCAGTATTTT. This translates into CASSLARTDTQYF.

The CDR3, as DNA: TGTGCCAGCAGCGCCCCACTAGCGGGAGGAGACAATGAGCAGTTCTTC. Protein sequence: CASSAPLAGGDNEQFF. The chain couples TRBV9 to TRBJ2-1; 12 positions match TRBD2. Germline loops: CDR1 SGDLS, CDR2 YYNGEE. This CDR3 is 16 amino acids long. The V and J ends lost 3 bases and 5 bases, in that order; junction bases with no gene match: 6.

This clone has a single count. V gene TRBV19 combines with J gene TRBJ1-6, with D uncertain. The CDR3 length is 13 residues. In germline, CDR1 is LNHDA, CDR2 SQIVND (reference sequence). V lost 3 bases and J 6 bases, leaving 6 bases between the germline ends. CDR3 amino acids: CASSISINSPLHF. CDR3 sequence (DNA): TGTGCCAGTAGTATCTCGATTAATTCACCCCTCCACTTT.

V is TRBV4-1 and J is TRBJ2-1, with 8 bases lining up with TRBD2. The CDR3 length is 16 residues. The germline CDR1 and CDR2 sequences are MGHRA and YSYEKL. With 3 bases clipped from V and 1 base from J, the junction kept 5 bases outside the gene matches. The CDR3: CASSQLSGRSYNEQFF. Here the CDR3 DNA reads TGCGCCAGCAGCCAGCTAAGCGGGAGATCCTACAATGAGCAGTTCTTC.

This CDR3 is CASSPQEGLRQETQYF. As DNA, the CDR3 is TGCGCCAGCAGCCCACAAGAGGGACTCAGACAAGAGACCCAGTACTTC. J is TRBJ2-5 and V is TRBV4-1, with D perhaps TRBD2 (6 bases). The CDR3 runs to 16 residues. The ends were cut back, 4 bases at V and 2 bases at J, with 17 bases in the middle. The germline V gene encodes CDR1 MGHRA and CDR2 YSYEKL.

The chain joins TRBV11-3 to TRBJ2-7, with D perhaps assigned TRBD1 or TRBD2 (6 bases each). Germline-derived CDR1 and CDR2 are SGHNT and YENEEA. This CDR3 comprises 14 residues. V dropped 5 bases and J dropped 3 bases, with 14 bases sitting between them. The CDR3 protein is CASSGGTYLYEQYF. DNA of the CDR3: TGTGCCAGCAGCGGCGGGACATACCTCTACGAGCAGTACTTC.

The V call is TRBV29-1, the J call TRBJ1-1, with D uncertain. The CDR3 spans 12 residues. V was cut by 2 bases and J by 8 bases, with 12 bases left in between. Germline CDR1 SQVTM, CDR2 ANQGSEA. In DNA, the CDR3 is TGCAGCGTTGAATGGGGTGACGGAGAAGCTTTCTTT. Residues: CSVEWGDGEAFF.

The chain carries TRBV19 and TRBJ1-1, with D possibly TRBD1 on 5 matching bases. V gave up 3 bases and J gave up 1 base, with 9 bases separating them. Germline CDR1 LNHDA, CDR2 SQIVND (reference sequence). This CDR3 spans 14 amino acids. CDR3 sequence: CASSIGQANTEAFF. As DNA, the CDR3 is TGTGCCAGTAGTATTGGACAAGCGAACACTGAAGCTTTCTTT. The full variable domain, completed using reference TRBV19 and TRBJ1-1, is DGGITQSPKYLFRKEGQNVTLSCEQNLNHDAMYWYRQDPGQGLRLIYYSQIVNDFQKGDIAEGYSVSREKKESFPLTVTSAQKNPTAFYLCASSIGQANTEAFFGQGTRLTVV.

The V and J genes are TRBV15 and TRBJ1-2; 9 bases fit TRBD1. There are 15 residues in the CDR3. The germline V gene encodes CDR1 LNHNV and CDR2 YYDKDF (reference sequence). J was trimmed by 7 bases and V by 5 bases; bases with no gene match: 11. The CDR3: CATSSLSGQGTGYTF. CDR3 in DNA: TGTGCCACCAGCTCCCTTTCGGGACAGGGTACTGGCTACACCTTC.

The rearrangement links TRBV7-9 to TRBJ2-3, with no clear D. This CDR3 has 15 residues. From germline, CDR1 is SEHNR and CDR2 FQNEAQ (reference sequence). V lost 0 bases, J lost 2 bases, and 9 bases lay in between. CDR3 in DNA: TGTGCCAGCAGCTTAGCGGGATCTGCCACAGATACGCAGTATTTT. As protein: CASSLAGSATDTQYF. The full variable domain, its missing parts supplied by reference TRBV7-9 and TRBJ2-3, is DTGVSQNPRHKITKRGQNVTFRCDPISEHNRLYWYRQTLGQGPEFLTYFQNEAQLEKSRLLSDRFSAERPKGSFSTLEIQRTEQGDSAMYLCASSLAGSATDTQYFGPGTRLTVL.

The CDR3 DNA reads as TGTGCCAGCAGCGTCGGACAGGGTGAATCCTACGAGCAGTACTTC. This sequence encodes CASSVGQGESYEQYF. This chain links TRBV5-4 with TRBJ2-7, with TRBD1 matching 8 bases. The germline V gene has CDR1 SGHNT and CDR2 YYREEE (reference sequence). Trimming at V came to 4 bases and at J to 1 base, leaving 7 bases not matched to a gene. The CDR3 has 15 residues.

This clone was recorded only once. The gene calls are TRBV27 and TRBJ1-3; no clear D gene. V was trimmed by 6 bases and J by 0 bases, leaving 9 bases between them. Per the germline V gene, CDR1 is MNHEY and CDR2 is SMNVEV (reference sequence). The CDR3 runs to 14 residues. DNA for the CDR3: TGTGCCAGCAGCGACGGGCTCTCTGGAAACACCATATATTTT. This sequence encodes CASSDGLSGNTIYF.

This chain connects TRBV9 to TRBJ2-7; D remains ambiguous. This CDR3 comprises 14 residues. Per the germline V gene, CDR1 is SGDLS and CDR2 is YYNGEE. V shed 0 bases and J shed 1 base, with 8 bases lying between them. The CDR3 loop reads CASSVGIASYEQYF. CDR3 sequence (DNA): TGTGCCAGCAGCGTAGGGATTGCATCCTACGAGCAGTACTTC.

The chain joins TRBV7-9 to TRBJ1-1; 10 bases map to TRBD1. After removal of 3 bases from V and 0 bases from J, the junction contained 1 base not matched to a gene. Germline V gene sequence: CDR1 SEHNR, CDR2 FQNEAQ (reference sequence). The CDR3 consists of 15 residues. CDR3: CASSLGTGVNTEAFF. The CDR3 nucleotides read TGTGCCAGCAGCTTGGGGACAGGGGTGAACACTGAAGCTTTCTTT.